This T cell receptor beta chain was recorded in a study of cytomegalovirus exposure and HLA in healthy donors. Germline CDR1 and CDR2: KGHSH and LQKENI. V lost 0 bases, J lost 2 bases, and 8 bases lay in between. The CDR3 is made up of 14 amino acids. 13 Jbeta primers and 60 Vbeta primers were used for the PCR. Profiled with immunoSEQ multiplex PCR; TCRdb holds only in-frame clones, not every one. The table lists under 250,000 clones, roughly 85% of them singletons. The sequencing input was PBMCs. The V and J genes are TRBV18 and TRBJ2-7; D may be TRBD2 (5 bases). This sequence originates from a woman aged 30 to 39 in good health and CMV-seropositive. The CDR3 DNA reads as TGTGCCAGCTCACCACCGGCGGGTCCCTACGAGCAGTACTTC. Its translation is CASSPPAGPYEQYF.